One sample yielded the 7 T cell receptor beta chains listed below, sequenced in a study of OX40 agonist ivuxolimab in advanced cancers. TCRdb's copy holds only in-frame clones and misses some; the assay was immunoSEQ multiplex PCR. In the table there are about 46,000 clones, about 87% of which are singletons. Sequenced material: CD4+ or CD8+ T cells sorted from blood, taken in a trial of the OX40 agonist ivuxolimab. The receptors shown here come from an adult with an advanced solid tumor such as melanoma, head and neck, liver or kidney cancer.

The chain links TRBV2 to TRBJ2-3; 9 bases are a match to TRBD2. Unmatched junction bases numbered 8, after V lost 1 base and J lost 3 bases. Looked up from germline, CDR1 is SNHLY and CDR2 is FYNNEI. This CDR3 is built from 17 residues. The CDR3 region has the DNA TGTGCCAGCAGTGAAGTGGGTAGCGGGGGTTCGACAGATACGCAGTATTTT. It specifies CASSEVGSGGSTDTQYF. Full variable domain (outside the CDR3, taken from reference TRBV2 and TRBJ2-3): EPEVTQTPSHQVTQMGQEVILRCVPISNHLYFYWYRQILGQKVEFLVSFYNNEISEKSEIFDDQFSVERPDGSNFTLKIRSTKLEDSAMYFCASSEVGSGGSTDTQYFGPGTRLTVL.

This chain links TRBV5-4 with TRBJ1-2; D is ambiguous. Per germline, CDR1 SGHNT and CDR2 YYREEE (reference sequence). Trimming removed 4 bases at V and 3 bases at J, with 13 bases between. The CDR3 has 14 residues. The CDR3 DNA reads TGTGCCAGCAGCGCCGGACTGTCTCACTATGGCTACACCTTC. Its protein is CASSAGLSHYGYTF.

J is TRBJ2-3 and V is TRBV7-9; D is possibly TRBD1 or TRBD2 (5 bases each). In germline, CDR1 is SEHNR, CDR2 FQNEAQ (reference sequence). Deletions cut 4 bases from V and 5 bases from J, with 22 bases between. The CDR3 is made up of 17 amino acids. The CDR3 sequence: CASSSPGPTEVVDTQYF. The CDR3 DNA is TGTGCCAGCAGCTCACCGGGACCCACGGAAGTGGTAGATACGCAGTATTTT.

The rearrangement uses TRBV7-6 and TRBJ1-2, with 12 nucleotides matching TRBD1. Germline CDR1 reads SGHVS; CDR2 reads FNYEAQ. This CDR3 region has 17 residues. V lost 4 bases and J lost 4; bases outside the gene matches: 10. CDR3 in amino acids: CASSSRGQGAYSYGYTF. The DNA of the CDR3 is TGTGCCAGCAGCTCCCGGGGACAGGGGGCATATTCCTATGGCTACACCTTC.

This sequence joins TRBV4-1 and TRBJ2-1; D is unresolved. The germline V and J ends were trimmed by 1 base and 7 bases, with 8 bases remaining between them. From germline, CDR1 is MGHRA and CDR2 YSYEKL. CDR3 length: 13 amino acids. DNA of the CDR3: TGCGCCAGCAGCCAAGGGGAACCAAATGAGCAGTTCTTC. Translation: CASSQGEPNEQFF.

This clone has only one observation. The chain uses TRBV2 and TRBJ2-7, with D perhaps given as TRBD1 or TRBD2 (6 bases each). CDR1 is SNHLY, CDR2 FYNNEI, per germline. The CDR3 contains 15 residues. Deletions cut 6 bases from V and 5 bases from J, with 20 bases between. The CDR3 reads CASSPRGDLKNEQYF. CDR3 bases: TGTGCCAGCAGCCCTAGGGGGGACCTTAAAAACGAGCAGTACTTC.

The chain carries TRBV2 and TRBJ2-1; TRBD2 matches 10 bases. Germline CDR1 reads SNHLY; CDR2 reads FYNNEI. The CDR3 covers 15 residues. Trimming at V came to 7 bases and at J to 0 bases, leaving 3 bases not matched to a gene. CDR3 region: CASTPSGSSYNEQFF. CDR3 in DNA: TGTGCCAGCACCCCTAGCGGGAGCTCCTACAATGAGCAGTTCTTC.